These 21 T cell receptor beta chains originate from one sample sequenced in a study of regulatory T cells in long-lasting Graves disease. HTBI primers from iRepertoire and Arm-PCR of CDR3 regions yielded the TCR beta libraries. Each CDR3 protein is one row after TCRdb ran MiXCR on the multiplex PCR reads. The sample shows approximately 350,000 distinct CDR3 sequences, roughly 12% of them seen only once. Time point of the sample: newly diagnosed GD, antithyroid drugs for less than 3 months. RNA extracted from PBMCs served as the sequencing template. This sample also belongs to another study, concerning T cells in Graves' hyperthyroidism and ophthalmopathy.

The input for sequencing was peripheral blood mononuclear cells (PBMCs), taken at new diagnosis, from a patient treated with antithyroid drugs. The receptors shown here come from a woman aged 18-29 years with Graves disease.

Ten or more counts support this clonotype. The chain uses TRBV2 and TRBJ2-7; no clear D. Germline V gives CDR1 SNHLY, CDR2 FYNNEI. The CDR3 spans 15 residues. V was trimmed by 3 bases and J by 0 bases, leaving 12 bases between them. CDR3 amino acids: CASSEGPVGSYEQYV. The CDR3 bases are TGTGCCAGCAGTGAGGGCCCCGTGGGCTCCTACGAGCAGTACGTC.

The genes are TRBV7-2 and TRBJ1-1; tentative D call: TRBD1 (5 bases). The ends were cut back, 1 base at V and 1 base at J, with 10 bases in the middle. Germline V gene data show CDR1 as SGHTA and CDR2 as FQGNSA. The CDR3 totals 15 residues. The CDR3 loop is CASSLGPGENTEAFF. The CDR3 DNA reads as TGTGCCAGCAGCTTAGGACCGGGGGAGAACACTGAAGCTTTCTTT.

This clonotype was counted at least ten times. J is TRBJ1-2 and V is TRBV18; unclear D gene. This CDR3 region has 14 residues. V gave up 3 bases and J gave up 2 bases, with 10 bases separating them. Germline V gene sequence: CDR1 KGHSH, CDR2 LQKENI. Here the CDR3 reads CASSPNRENYGYTF. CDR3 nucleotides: TGTGCCAGCTCACCGAATCGAGAAAACTATGGCTACACCTTC.

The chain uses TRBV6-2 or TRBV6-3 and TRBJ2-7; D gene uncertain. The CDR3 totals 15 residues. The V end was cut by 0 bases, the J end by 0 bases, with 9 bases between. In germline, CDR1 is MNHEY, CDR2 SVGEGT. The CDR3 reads CASSYSPGRSYEQYF. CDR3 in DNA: TGTGCCAGCAGTTACTCTCCAGGCCGCTCCTACGAGCAGTACTTC.

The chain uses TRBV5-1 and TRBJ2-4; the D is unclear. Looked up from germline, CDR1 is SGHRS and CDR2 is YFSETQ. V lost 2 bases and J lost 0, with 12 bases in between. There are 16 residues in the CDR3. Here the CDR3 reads CASSFLRGLAKNIQYF. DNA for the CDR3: TGCGCCAGCAGCTTCTTGAGAGGCCTAGCCAAAAACATTCAGTACTTC. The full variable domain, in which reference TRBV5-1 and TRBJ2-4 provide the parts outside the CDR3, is KAGVTQTPRYLIKTRGQQVTLSCSPISGHRSVSWYQQTPGQGLQFLFEYFSETQRNKGNFPGRFSGRQFSNSRSEMNVSTLELGDSALYLCASSFLRGLAKNIQYFGAGTRLSVL.

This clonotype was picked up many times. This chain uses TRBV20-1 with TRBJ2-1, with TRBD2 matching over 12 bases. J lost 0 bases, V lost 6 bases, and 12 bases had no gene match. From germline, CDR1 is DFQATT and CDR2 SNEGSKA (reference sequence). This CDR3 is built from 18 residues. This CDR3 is CSAIHSSGRGGSYNEQFF. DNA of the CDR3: TGCAGTGCGATCCACTCTAGCGGGAGGGGGGGCTCCTACAATGAGCAGTTCTTC.

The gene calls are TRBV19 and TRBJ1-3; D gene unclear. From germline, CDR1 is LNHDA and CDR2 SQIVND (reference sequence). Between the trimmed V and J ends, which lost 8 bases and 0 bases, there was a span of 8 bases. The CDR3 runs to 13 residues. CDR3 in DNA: TGTGCCAGTGCGAGCCTCTCTGGAAACACCATATATTTT. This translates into CASASLSGNTIYF. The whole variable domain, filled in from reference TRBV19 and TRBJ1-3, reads DGGITQSPKYLFRKEGQNVTLSCEQNLNHDAMYWYRQDPGQGLRLIYYSQIVNDFQKGDIAEGYSVSREKKESFPLTVTSAQKNPTAFYLCASASLSGNTIYFGEGSWLTVV.

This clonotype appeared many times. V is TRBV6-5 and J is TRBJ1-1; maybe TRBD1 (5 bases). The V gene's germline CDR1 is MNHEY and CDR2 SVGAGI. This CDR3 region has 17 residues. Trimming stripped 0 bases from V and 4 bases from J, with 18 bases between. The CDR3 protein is CASSYSPGPTKGTEAFF. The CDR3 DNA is TGTGCCAGCAGTTACTCGCCGGGACCCACTAAAGGCACTGAAGCTTTCTTT.

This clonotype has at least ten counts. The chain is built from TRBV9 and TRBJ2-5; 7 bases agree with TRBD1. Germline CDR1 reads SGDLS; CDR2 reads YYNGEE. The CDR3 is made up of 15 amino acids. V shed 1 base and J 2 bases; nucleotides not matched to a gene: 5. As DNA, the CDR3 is TGTGCCAGCAGCGTAACCCCGACAGGGCAAGAGACCCAGTACTTC. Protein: CASSVTPTGQETQYF.

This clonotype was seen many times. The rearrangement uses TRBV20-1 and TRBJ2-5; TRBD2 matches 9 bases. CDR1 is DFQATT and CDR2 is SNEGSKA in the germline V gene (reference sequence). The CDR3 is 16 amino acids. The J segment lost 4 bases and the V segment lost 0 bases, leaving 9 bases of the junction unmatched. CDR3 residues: CSARDGWREGRETQYF. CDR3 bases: TGCAGTGCTAGAGATGGGTGGCGGGAGGGTCGAGAGACCCAGTACTTC.

DNA of the CDR3: TGCGCCAGCAGCCCCCCAGCGTGGGGGGAGGACCACGGTGGAAACACCATATATTTT. This gives the protein CASSPPAWGEDHGGNTIYF. This rearrangement joins TRBV4-1 to TRBJ1-3; possible D gene TRBD1, 5 bases. The CDR3 consists of 19 residues. V lost 4 bases and J lost 3, with 25 bases in between. Germline assignment: CDR1 MGHRA and CDR2 YSYEKL.

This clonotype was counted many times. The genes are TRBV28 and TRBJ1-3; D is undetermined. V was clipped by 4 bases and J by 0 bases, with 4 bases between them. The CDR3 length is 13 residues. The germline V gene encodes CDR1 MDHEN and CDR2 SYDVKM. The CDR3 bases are TGTGCCAGCAGTTCATTCTCTGGAAACACCATATATTTT. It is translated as CASSSFSGNTIYF.

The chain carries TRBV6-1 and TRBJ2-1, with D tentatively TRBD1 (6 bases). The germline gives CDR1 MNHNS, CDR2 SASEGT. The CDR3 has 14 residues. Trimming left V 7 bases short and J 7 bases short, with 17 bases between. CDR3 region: CASIQPGQTNEQFF. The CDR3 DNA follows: TGTGCCAGCATCCAACCGGGACAAACTAATGAGCAGTTCTTC.

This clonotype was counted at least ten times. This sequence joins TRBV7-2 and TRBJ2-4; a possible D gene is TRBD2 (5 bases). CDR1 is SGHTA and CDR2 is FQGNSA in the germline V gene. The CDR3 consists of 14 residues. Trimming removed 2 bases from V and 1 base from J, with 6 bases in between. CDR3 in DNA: TGTGCCAGCAGCTTAACGGGGGCCAAAAACATTCAGTACTTC. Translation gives CASSLTGAKNIQYF.

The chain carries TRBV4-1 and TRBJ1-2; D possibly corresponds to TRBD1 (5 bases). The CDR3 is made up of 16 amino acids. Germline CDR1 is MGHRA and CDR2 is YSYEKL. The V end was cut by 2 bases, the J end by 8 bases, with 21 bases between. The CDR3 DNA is TGCGCCAGCAGCCAACCTACTGACAGACCCCCTAGGGGCTACACCTTC. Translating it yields CASSQPTDRPPRGYTF.

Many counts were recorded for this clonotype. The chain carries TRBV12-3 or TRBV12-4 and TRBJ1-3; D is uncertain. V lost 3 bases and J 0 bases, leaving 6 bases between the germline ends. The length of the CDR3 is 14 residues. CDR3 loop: CASSFWGSGNTIYF. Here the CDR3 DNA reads TGTGCCAGCAGTTTTTGGGGCTCTGGAAACACCATATATTTT.

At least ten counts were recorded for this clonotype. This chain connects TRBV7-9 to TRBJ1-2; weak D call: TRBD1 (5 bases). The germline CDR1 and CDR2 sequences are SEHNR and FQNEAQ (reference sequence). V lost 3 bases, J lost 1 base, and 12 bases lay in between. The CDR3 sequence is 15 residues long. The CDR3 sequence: CASSFGTPNNYGYTF. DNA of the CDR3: TGTGCCAGCAGCTTCGGGACGCCCAATAACTATGGCTACACCTTC.

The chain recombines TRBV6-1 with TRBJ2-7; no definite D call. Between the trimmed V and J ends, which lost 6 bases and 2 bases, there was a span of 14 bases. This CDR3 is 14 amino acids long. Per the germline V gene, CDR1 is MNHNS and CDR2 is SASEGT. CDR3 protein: CASRADRPPYEQYF. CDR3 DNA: TGTGCCAGCAGGGCTGACCGGCCTCCCTACGAGCAGTACTTC.

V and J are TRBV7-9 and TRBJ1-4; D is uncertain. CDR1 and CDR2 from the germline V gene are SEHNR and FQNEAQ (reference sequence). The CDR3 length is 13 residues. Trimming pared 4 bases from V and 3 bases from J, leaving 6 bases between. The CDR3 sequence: CASSWEANEKLFF. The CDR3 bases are TGTGCCAGCAGCTGGGAGGCTAATGAAAAACTGTTTTTT.

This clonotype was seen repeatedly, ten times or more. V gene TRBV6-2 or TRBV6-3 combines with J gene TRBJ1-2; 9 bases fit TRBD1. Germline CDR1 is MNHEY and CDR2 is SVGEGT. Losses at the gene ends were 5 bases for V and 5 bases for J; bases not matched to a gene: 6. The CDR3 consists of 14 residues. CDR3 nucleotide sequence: TGTGCCAGCAGTAGAGTCGGACAGGGGTATGGCTACACCTTC. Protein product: CASSRVGQGYGYTF.

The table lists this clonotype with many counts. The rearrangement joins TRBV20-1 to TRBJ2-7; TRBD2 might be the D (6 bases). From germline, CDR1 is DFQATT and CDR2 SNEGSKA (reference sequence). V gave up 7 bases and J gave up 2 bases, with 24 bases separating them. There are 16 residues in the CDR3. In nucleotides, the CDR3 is TGCAGTGTTTCCGTGGTTGGGGGGAGCCGAACCTACGAGCAGTACTTC. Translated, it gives CSVSVVGGSRTYEQYF.